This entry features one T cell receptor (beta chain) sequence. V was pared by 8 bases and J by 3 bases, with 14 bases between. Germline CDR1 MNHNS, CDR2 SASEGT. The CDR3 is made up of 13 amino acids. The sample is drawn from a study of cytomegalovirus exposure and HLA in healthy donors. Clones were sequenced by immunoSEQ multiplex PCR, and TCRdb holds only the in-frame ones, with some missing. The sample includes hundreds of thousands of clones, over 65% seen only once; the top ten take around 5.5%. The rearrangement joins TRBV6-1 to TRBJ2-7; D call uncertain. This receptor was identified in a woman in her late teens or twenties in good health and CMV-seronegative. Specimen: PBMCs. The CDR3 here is CASRNRGNYEQYF. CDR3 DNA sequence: TGTGCCAGCCGGAATCGAGGAAACTACGAGCAGTACTTC.